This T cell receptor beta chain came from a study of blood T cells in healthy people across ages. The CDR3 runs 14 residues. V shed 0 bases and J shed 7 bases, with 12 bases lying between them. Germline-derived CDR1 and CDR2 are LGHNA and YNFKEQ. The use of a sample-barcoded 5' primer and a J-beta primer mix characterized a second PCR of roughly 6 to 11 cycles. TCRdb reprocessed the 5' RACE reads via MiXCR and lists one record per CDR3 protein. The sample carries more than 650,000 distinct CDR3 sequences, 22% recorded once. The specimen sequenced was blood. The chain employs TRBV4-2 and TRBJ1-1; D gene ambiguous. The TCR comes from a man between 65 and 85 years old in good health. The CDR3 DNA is TGTGCCAGCAGCCAAGATACGGTCGGGGTTGAAGCTTTCTTT. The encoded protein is CASSQDTVGVEAFF.